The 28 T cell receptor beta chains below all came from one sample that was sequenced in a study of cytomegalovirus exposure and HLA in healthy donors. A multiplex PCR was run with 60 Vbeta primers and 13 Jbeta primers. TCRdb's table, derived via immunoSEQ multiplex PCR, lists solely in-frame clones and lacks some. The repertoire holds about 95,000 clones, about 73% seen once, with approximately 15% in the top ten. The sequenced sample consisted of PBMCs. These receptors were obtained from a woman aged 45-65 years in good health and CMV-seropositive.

This CDR3 reads CASTEGGIAKNIQYF. In DNA form, the CDR3 reads TGTGCCAGCACCGAGGGCGGGATAGCCAAAAACATTCAGTACTTC. The chain uses TRBV7-2 and TRBJ2-4, with a tentative D call TRBD2 (6 bases). There are 15 residues in the CDR3. Germline values: CDR1 SGHTA, CDR2 FQGNSA. V was cut by 7 bases and J by 0 bases, with 13 bases left in between.

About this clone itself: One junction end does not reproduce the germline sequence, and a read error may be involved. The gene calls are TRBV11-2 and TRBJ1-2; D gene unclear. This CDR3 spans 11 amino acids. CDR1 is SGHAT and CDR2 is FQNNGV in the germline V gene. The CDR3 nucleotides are TGTGCCAGCAGCGCAATGACTGGCCACACCTTC. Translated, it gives CASSAMTGHTF.

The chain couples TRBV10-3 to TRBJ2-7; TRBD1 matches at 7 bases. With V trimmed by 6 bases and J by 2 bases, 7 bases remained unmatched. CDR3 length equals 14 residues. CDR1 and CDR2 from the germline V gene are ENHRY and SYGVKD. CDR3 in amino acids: CAIRPGGSAYEQYF. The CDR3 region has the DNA TGTGCCATCAGACCAGGGGGTTCGGCCTACGAGCAGTACTTC.

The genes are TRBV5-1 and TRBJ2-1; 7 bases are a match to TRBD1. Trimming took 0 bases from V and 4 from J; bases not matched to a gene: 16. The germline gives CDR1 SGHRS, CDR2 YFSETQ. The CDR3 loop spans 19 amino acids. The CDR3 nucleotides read TGCGCCAGCAGCTTGGGGTTCGACAGGGTTAAAGTGAGGTACAATGAGCAGTTCTTC. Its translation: CASSLGFDRVKVRYNEQFF.

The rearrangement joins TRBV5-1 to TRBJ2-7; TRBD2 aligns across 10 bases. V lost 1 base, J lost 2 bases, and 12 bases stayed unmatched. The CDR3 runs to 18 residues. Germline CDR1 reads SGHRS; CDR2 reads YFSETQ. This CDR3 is CASSLSGPRTSGAYEQYF. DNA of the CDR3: TGCGCCAGCAGCTTGTCAGGGCCGAGGACTAGCGGAGCCTACGAGCAGTACTTC.

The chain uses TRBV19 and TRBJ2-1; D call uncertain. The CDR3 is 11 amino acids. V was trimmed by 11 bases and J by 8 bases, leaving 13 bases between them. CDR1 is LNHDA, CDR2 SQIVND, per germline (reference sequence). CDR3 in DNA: TGTGCCGCGTCTTTCCGGGATGAGCAGTTCTTC. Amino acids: CAASFRDEQFF.

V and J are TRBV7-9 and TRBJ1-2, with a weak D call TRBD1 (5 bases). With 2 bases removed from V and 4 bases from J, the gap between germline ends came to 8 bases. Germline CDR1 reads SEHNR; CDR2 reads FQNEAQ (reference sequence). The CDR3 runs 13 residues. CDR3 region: CASSLPGFYGYTF. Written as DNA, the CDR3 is TGTGCCAGCAGCTTACCAGGGTTCTATGGCTACACCTTC.

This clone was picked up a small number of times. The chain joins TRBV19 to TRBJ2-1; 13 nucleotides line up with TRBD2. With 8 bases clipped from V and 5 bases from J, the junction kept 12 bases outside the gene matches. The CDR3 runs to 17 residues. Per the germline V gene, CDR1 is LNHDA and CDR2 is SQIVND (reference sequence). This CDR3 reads CASGVITTSGRDNEQFF. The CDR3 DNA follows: TGTGCCAGTGGGGTAATCACCACTAGCGGGAGGGACAATGAGCAGTTCTTC.

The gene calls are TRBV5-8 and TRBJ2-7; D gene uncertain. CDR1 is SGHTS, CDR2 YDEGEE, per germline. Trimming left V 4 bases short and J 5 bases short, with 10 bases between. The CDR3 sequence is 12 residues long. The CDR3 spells CASSLLGNEQYF. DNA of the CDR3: TGTGCCAGCAGCCTCCTCGGTAACGAGCAGTACTTC.

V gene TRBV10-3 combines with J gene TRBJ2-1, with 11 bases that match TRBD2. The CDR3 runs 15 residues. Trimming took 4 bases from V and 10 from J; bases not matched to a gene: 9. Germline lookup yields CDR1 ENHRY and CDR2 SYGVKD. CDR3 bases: TGTGCCATCAGTGCGGATAGCGGGAGGGCCAAAGAGCAGTTCTTC. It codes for CAISADSGRAKEQFF.

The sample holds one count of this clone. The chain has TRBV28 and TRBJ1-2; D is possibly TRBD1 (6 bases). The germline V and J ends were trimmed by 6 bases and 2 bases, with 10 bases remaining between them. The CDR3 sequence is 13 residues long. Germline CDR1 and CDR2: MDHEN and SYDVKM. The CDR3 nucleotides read TGTGCCAGCAGCCAGGGGACCAACTATGGCTACACCTTC. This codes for CASSQGTNYGYTF.

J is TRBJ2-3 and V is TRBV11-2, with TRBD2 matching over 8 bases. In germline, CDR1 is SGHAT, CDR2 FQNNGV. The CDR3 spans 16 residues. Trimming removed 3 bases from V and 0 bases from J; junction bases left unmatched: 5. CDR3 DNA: TGTGCCAGCAGCTTGACTAGCGACACTAGCACAGATACGCAGTATTTT. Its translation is CASSLTSDTSTDTQYF.

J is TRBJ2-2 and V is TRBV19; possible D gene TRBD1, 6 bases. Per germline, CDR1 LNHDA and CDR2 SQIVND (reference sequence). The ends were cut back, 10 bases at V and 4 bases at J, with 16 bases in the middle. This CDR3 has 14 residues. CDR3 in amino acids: CATVQARGTGELFF. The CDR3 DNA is TGTGCCACCGTTCAGGCCAGGGGCACCGGGGAGCTGTTTTTT.

CDR3 residues: CASSQGPFSYNEQFF. The CDR3 bases are TGTGCCAGCAGCCAGGGGCCTTTCTCCTACAATGAGCAGTTCTTC. This sequence joins TRBV7-6 and TRBJ2-1; possibly TRBD1 for D (6 bases). CDR1 and CDR2 from the germline V gene are SGHVS and FNYEAQ. The CDR3 length is 15 residues. Trimming cost V 5 bases and J 0 bases, with 11 bases left between them.

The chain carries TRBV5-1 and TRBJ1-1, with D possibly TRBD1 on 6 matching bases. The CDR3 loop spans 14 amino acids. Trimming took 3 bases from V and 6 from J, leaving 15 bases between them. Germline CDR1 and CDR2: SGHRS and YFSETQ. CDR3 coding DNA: TGCGCCAGCAGCTCCTATCAGGGGTCCGCTGAAGCTTTCTTT. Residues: CASSSYQGSAEAFF.

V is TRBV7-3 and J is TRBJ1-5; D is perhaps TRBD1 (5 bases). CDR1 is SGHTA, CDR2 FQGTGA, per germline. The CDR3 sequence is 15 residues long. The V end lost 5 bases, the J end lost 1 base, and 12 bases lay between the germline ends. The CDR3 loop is CASSPTSGSNQPQHF. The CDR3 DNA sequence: TGTGCCAGCAGCCCGACCTCAGGGAGCAATCAGCCCCAGCATTTT.

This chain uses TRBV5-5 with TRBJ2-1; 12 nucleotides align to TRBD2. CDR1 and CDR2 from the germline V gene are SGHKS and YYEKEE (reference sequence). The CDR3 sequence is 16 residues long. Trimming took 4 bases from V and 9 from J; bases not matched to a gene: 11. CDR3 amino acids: CASSTGLAGPMGEQFF. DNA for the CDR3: TGTGCCAGCAGCACCGGACTAGCGGGGCCTATGGGTGAGCAGTTCTTC.

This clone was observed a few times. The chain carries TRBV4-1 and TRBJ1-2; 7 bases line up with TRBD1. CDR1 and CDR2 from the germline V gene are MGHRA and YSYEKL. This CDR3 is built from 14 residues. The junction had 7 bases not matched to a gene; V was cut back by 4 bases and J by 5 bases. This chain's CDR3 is CASSPGQGEYGYTF. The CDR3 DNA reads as TGCGCCAGCAGCCCCGGGCAGGGGGAGTATGGCTACACCTTC.

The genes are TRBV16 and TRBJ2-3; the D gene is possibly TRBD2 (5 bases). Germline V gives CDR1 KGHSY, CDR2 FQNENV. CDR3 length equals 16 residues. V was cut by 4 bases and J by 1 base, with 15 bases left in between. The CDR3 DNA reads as TGTGCCAGCAGCCTCACCGGAGGAGGTGGCACAGATACGCAGTATTTT. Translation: CASSLTGGGGTDTQYF.

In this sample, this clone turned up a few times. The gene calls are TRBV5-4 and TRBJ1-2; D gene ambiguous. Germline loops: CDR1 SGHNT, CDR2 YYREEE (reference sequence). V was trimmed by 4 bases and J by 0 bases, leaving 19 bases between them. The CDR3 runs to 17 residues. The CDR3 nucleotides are TGTGCCAGCAGCCTTGATCTGCGTGGAGCGACTAACTATGGCTACACCTTC. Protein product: CASSLDLRGATNYGYTF.

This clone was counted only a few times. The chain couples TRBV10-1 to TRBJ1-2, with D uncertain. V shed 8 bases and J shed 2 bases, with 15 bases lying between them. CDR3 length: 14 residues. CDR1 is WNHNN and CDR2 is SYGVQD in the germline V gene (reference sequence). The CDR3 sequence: CASSNSEENYGYTF. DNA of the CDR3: TGCGCCAGCTCGAACTCAGAGGAGAACTATGGCTACACCTTC.

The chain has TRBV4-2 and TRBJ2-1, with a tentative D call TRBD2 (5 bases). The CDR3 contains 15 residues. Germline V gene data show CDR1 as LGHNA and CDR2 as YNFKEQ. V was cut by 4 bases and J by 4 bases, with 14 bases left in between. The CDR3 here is CASSRRGGSYNEQFF. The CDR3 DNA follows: TGTGCCAGCAGCCGACGGGGTGGGTCTTACAATGAGCAGTTCTTC.

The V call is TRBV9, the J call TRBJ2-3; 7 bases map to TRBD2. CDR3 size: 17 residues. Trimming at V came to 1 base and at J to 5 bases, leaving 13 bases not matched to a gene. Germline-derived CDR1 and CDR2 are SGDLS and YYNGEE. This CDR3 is CASSVPPGREKIDTQYF. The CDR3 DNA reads TGTGCCAGCAGCGTACCACCGGGGCGGGAGAAGATAGATACGCAGTATTTT.

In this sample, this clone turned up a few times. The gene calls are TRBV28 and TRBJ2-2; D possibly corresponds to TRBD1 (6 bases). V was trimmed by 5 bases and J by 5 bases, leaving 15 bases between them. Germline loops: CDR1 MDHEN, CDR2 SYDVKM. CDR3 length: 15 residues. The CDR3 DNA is TGTGCCAGCAGTCAGGACAGTCGATGGACCGGGGAGCTGTTTTTT. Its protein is CASSQDSRWTGELFF.

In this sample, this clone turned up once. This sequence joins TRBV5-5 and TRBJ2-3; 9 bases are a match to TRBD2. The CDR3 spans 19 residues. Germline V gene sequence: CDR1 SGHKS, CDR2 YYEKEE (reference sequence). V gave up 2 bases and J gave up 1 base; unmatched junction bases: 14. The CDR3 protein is CASSLSVLAGPLGTDTQYF. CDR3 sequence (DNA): TGTGCCAGCAGCTTAAGTGTCCTAGCGGGACCCCTGGGCACAGATACGCAGTATTTT.

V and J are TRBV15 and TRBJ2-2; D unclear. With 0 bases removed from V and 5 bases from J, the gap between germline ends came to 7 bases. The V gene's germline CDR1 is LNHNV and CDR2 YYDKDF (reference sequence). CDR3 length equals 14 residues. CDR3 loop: CATSRDFATGELFF. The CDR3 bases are TGTGCCACCAGCAGAGATTTTGCGACCGGGGAGCTGTTTTTT.

The CDR3 region is CASSAGTGGLGNTIYF. The DNA for the CDR3 is TGTGCCAGCAGTGCCGGGACAGGGGGATTAGGAAACACCATATATTTT. The chain has TRBV6-6 and TRBJ1-3; TRBD1 matches at 11 bases. The CDR3 runs to 16 residues. The V segment lost 5 bases and the J segment 4 bases; nucleotides outside the gene matches: 7. The V gene's germline CDR1 is MNHNY and CDR2 SVGAGI (reference sequence).

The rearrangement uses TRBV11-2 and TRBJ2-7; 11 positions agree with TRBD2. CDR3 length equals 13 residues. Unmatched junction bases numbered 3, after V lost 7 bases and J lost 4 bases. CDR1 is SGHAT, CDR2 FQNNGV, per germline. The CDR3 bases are TGTGCCAGCACTCTAGCGGGAGGTTACGAGCAGTACTTC. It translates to CASTLAGGYEQYF.